A single sample gave rise to the 22 T cell receptor beta chains below, sequenced in a study of vaccination and CD4 T cells after COVID-19. Their recognized antigens are unknown. Oncomine TCR Beta short-read sequencing was applied to DNA from cultured CD4+ T cells. In TCRdb, the PCR reads were re-called with MiXCR into one record per CDR3 protein. This sample has more than 9,000 distinct CDR3 sequences, with about 23% found just once. Stated treatment: approximately nine-day PBMC culture with coronavirus spike peptide pools or control peptides (ViraFEST assay). The sample was CD4+ T cells from blood, cultured in vitro, taken before SARS-CoV-2 vaccination. Receptors were obtained from a human donor who received a COVID-19 vaccine.

The gene calls are TRBV20-1 and TRBJ2-1, with a tentative D call TRBD2 (6 bases). CDR3 length: 15 amino acids. V lost 0 bases to trimming and J lost 0 bases, with 9 bases between them. Germline values: CDR1 DFQATT, CDR2 SNEGSKA (reference sequence). The CDR3 DNA reads TGCAGTGCTAGAGATGCGACTAGCTCCTACAATGAGCAGTTCTTC. Its protein product is CSARDATSSYNEQFF.

This clonotype rates as medium-sized. The chain joins TRBV6-1 to TRBJ1-2, with TRBD1 as a possible D gene (5 bases). V dropped 8 bases and J dropped 3 bases, with 13 bases sitting between them. The CDR3 has 13 amino acids. Per the germline V gene, CDR1 is MNHNS and CDR2 is SASEGT. The DNA for the CDR3 is TGTGCCAGCCGGAGTGACAGATACTATGGCTACACCTTC. Encoded protein: CASRSDRYYGYTF.

This clonotype was detected once. The chain employs TRBV12-5 and TRBJ2-3; D not certain. CDR3 length: 16 amino acids. The V gene lost 2 bases and the J gene lost 4 bases, with 16 bases spanning the gap. Per the germline V gene, CDR1 is LGHNT and CDR2 is FRNRAP. CDR3 sequence: CASGLSLDGRADTQYF. CDR3 DNA sequence: TGTGCTAGTGGTTTGTCCCTGGACGGAAGGGCAGATACGCAGTATTTT.

The chain combines TRBV19 with TRBJ1-1; maybe TRBD1 (5 bases). CDR1 and CDR2 (germline): LNHDA, SQIVND (reference sequence). V shed 4 bases and J shed 5 bases, with 11 bases lying between them. The CDR3 totals 13 residues. The DNA for the CDR3 is TGTGCCAGTAGTACGGGGGAAGGGACTGAAGCTTTCTTT. It yields the protein CASSTGEGTEAFF. The whole variable domain, remainder taken from reference TRBV19 and TRBJ1-1, is DGGITQSPKYLFRKEGQNVTLSCEQNLNHDAMYWYRQDPGQGLRLIYYSQIVNDFQKGDIAEGYSVSREKKESFPLTVTSAQKNPTAFYLCASSTGEGTEAFFGQGTRLTVV.

By its share, this clonotype is medium-sized (0.01 to 0.1%). This sequence joins TRBV7-8 and TRBJ1-5; 10 bases are a match to TRBD1. With 2 bases clipped from V and 0 bases from J, the junction kept 13 bases outside the gene matches. This CDR3 region has 20 residues. Germline V lookup: CDR1 SGHVS, CDR2 FQNEAQ. Here the CDR3 DNA reads TGTGCCAGCAGCTTAAACCTACGGGACAGGGGAGGCTATAGCAATCAGCCCCAGCATTTT. This translates into CASSLNLRDRGGYSNQPQHF.

This chain joins TRBV2 and TRBJ1-1; D not certain. Trimming left V 4 bases short and J 4 bases short, with 10 bases between. CDR1 is SNHLY, CDR2 FYNNEI, per germline. The CDR3 extends over 13 amino acids. Written as DNA, the CDR3 is TGTGCCAGCAGTGTGAGGGAGAGCACTGAAGCTTTCTTT. Its translation is CASSVRESTEAFF.

This clonotype has only a few counts. In DNA, the CDR3 is TGTGCCAGCAGTGACCCCGGGACAGGGGGCCACACTGAAGCTTTCTTT. Translated, it gives CASSDPGTGGHTEAFF. The chain employs TRBV25-1 and TRBJ1-1, with 12 positions matching TRBD1. Germline V gene data show CDR1 as MGHDK and CDR2 as SYGVNS. The CDR3 runs to 16 residues. J was trimmed by 3 bases and V by 3 bases; bases with no gene match: 5.

The J gene is TRBJ1-1, the V gene TRBV27; 7 nucleotides align to TRBD1. Looked up from germline, CDR1 is MNHEY and CDR2 is SMNVEV (reference sequence). The CDR3 is 13 amino acids. V lost 9 bases to trimming and J lost 3 bases; unmatched junction nucleotides: 7. CDR3 nucleotides: TGTGCCAGTAGCCCCAGGGGGGACACTGAAGCTTTCTTT. It is translated as CASSPRGDTEAFF.

This sequence joins TRBV5-4 and TRBJ1-2; the match to TRBD1 covers 7 bases. This CDR3 contains 14 residues. Germline V CDR1 and CDR2: SGHNT, YYREEE (reference sequence). V was pared by 5 bases and J by 2 bases, with 6 bases of the junction left unmatched. This chain's CDR3 is CASSRDSHNYGYTF. The CDR3 DNA sequence: TGTGCCAGCAGTCGGGACAGTCACAACTATGGCTACACCTTC.

This clonotype occurred once. The chain combines TRBV5-4 with TRBJ2-1; 9 positions agree with TRBD2. The CDR3 covers 14 residues. Germline V lookup: CDR1 SGHNT, CDR2 YYREEE (reference sequence). J was trimmed by 6 bases and V by 2 bases; bases with no gene match: 3. CDR3: CASSLKAGGNEQFF. In nucleotides, the CDR3 is TGTGCCAGCAGCTTAAAAGCGGGGGGCAATGAGCAGTTCTTC.

The chain employs TRBV6-1 and TRBJ2-7, with TRBD1 matching over 8 bases. Looked up from germline, CDR1 is MNHNS and CDR2 is SASEGT. Trimming cost V 2 bases and J 1 base; bases outside gene matches: 7. This CDR3 contains 16 residues. The CDR3 sequence: CASSEPDRVMSYEQYF. The CDR3 nucleotides are TGTGCCAGCAGTGAACCGGACAGGGTAATGTCCTACGAGCAGTACTTC.

This chain links TRBV12-5 with TRBJ2-7; no clear D gene. Germline V gene sequence: CDR1 LGHNT, CDR2 FRNRAP. There are 12 residues in the CDR3. V was trimmed by 3 bases and J by 6 bases, leaving 9 bases between them. In nucleotides, the CDR3 is TGTGCTAGTGGTTTCCCGATGGGCGAGCAGTACTTC. Its translation: CASGFPMGEQYF.

The V and J genes are TRBV2 and TRBJ1-1; D gene uncertain. The CDR3 is 15 amino acids. CDR1 and CDR2 (germline): SNHLY, FYNNEI. Trimming took 4 bases from V and 6 from J, leaving 18 bases between them. CDR3 protein: CASSVQQHQAAEAFF. The CDR3 DNA reads TGTGCCAGCAGTGTCCAACAGCACCAAGCAGCTGAAGCTTTCTTT.

The V gene is TRBV11-2, the J gene TRBJ2-5, with 8 bases matching TRBD2. Trimming at V came to 9 bases and at J to 10 bases, leaving 22 bases not matched to a gene. The CDR3 is made up of 16 amino acids. CDR1 and CDR2 (germline): SGHAT, FQNNGV. CDR3 nucleotide sequence: TGTGCCAGAACACAGGCGTCACTAGCGGTGGGGGGGGACCAGTACTTC. It encodes CARTQASLAVGGDQYF.

This clonotype was observed a few times. The chain joins TRBV4-1 to TRBJ1-6; TRBD1 is a possible D gene (6 bases). The CDR3 spans 14 residues. Germline V CDR1 and CDR2: MGHRA, YSYEKL. Between the trimmed V and J ends, which lost 5 bases and 5 bases, there was a span of 10 bases. In DNA form, the CDR3 reads TGCGCCAGCAGCTACAGGGAGGATAATTCACCCCTCCACTTT. Amino acids: CASSYREDNSPLHF.

The V gene is TRBV25-1, the J gene TRBJ1-4; D not certain. Germline V gene lookup returns CDR1 MGHDK and CDR2 SYGVNS. The CDR3 has 13 amino acids. Trimming left V 4 bases short and J 0 bases short, with 3 bases between. The CDR3 nucleotides are TGTGCCAGCAGTGGTCCAACTAATGAAAAACTGTTTTTT. Its translation is CASSGPTNEKLFF.

CDR3 sequence: CASSLTAGGSLYGYTF. CDR3 sequence (DNA): TGCGCCAGCAGCCTCACAGCAGGGGGAAGCCTCTATGGCTACACCTTC. The genes are TRBV5-1 and TRBJ1-2, with TRBD1 matching over 7 bases. This CDR3 comprises 16 residues. Germline V gene sequence: CDR1 SGHRS, CDR2 YFSETQ. V lost 4 bases and J lost 4; bases outside the gene matches: 13.

The chain recombines TRBV27 with TRBJ2-7; D not resolved. The germline CDR1 and CDR2 sequences are MNHEY and SMNVEV (reference sequence). The CDR3 length is 11 residues. Trimming took off 8 bases at V and 7 bases at J, with 12 bases between the two ends. CDR3 coding DNA: TGTGCCAGCTCCATAGGGTCAGAGCAGTACTTC. It encodes CASSIGSEQYF.

This chain joins TRBV6-1 and TRBJ2-1; 10 bases map to TRBD2. V dropped 2 bases and J dropped 3; count of bases not matched to a gene: 1. The CDR3 is 15 residues long. Germline loops: CDR1 MNHNS, CDR2 SASEGT. The CDR3 here is CASSELAGGYNEQFF. The CDR3 DNA sequence: TGTGCCAGCAGTGAATTAGCGGGGGGCTACAATGAGCAGTTCTTC.

The chain couples TRBV12-5 to TRBJ1-1, with 9 bases identical to TRBD1. The germline CDR1 and CDR2 sequences are LGHNT and FRNRAP. This CDR3 is built from 15 residues. The V segment lost 1 base and the J segment 5 bases; nucleotides outside the gene matches: 5. CDR3 loop: CASGLEQGAGTEAFF. The CDR3 bases are TGTGCTAGTGGTTTGGAACAGGGGGCGGGAACTGAAGCTTTCTTT.

There are a few counts of this clonotype. The chain employs TRBV19 and TRBJ1-2; the D is unclear. This CDR3 comprises 13 residues. Germline-derived CDR1 and CDR2 are LNHDA and SQIVND (reference sequence). V lost 7 bases and J lost 2, with 11 bases in between. DNA of the CDR3: TGTGCCAGTATCCACACAGAAAACTATGGCTACACCTTC. It specifies CASIHTENYGYTF. Variable domain in full (rest from reference TRBV19 and TRBJ1-2): DGGITQSPKYLFRKEGQNVTLSCEQNLNHDAMYWYRQDPGQGLRLIYYSQIVNDFQKGDIAEGYSVSREKKESFPLTVTSAQKNPTAFYLCASIHTENYGYTFGSGTRLTVV.

V is TRBV7-9 and J is TRBJ2-7; D not resolved. Germline CDR1 reads SEHNR; CDR2 reads FQNEAQ (reference sequence). With 4 bases removed from V and 7 bases from J, the gap between germline ends came to 8 bases. This CDR3 is 11 amino acids long. The CDR3 region has the DNA TGTGCCAGCAGCTCCACAAGGGAGCAGTACTTC. This codes for CASSSTREQYF.